This TCR beta chain originates from a study of Graves' ophthalmopathy and Graves' hyperthyroidism. Diagnostic conclusions were grounded in clinical symptoms, serum thyroxine, TRAb, thyroid ultrasound and orbital computed tomography. CDR3 regions of TCR beta were amplified from RNA transcripts. The first-round RT-PCR employed HTBI primers together with the Qiagen OneStep RT-PCR kit. A multiplex PCR was then performed as the second round. TCRdb ran MiXCR on the multiplex PCR reads and lists one entry per CDR3 protein. This table has 740,000 or so distinct CDR3 sequences, 40% appearing once. The receptor was derived from an adult man with Graves' ophthalmopathy. The sequenced sample was peripheral blood.

CDR3 nucleotide sequence: TGTGCCAGCAGTTACCGAGGAACTGGGGCCAACGTCCTGACTTTC. Its protein product is CASSYRGTGANVLTF. The rearrangement joins TRBV6-5 to TRBJ2-6; no clear D gene. There are 15 residues in the CDR3. CDR1 MNHEY and CDR2 SVGAGI come from the germline V gene. V shed 2 bases and J shed 2 bases, with 7 bases lying between them.